This T cell receptor beta chain appears in the sequencing data of a study of cytomegalovirus exposure and HLA in healthy donors. Overall study results and limits: Three chains linked to CMV were shown in vitro to be specific for CMV antigens. Among TCR beta chains, those listed as cytomegalovirus-associated numbered over 150. Accounts indicate the classifier identified cytomegalovirus status with strong specificity and sensitivity.

V was pared by 7 bases and J by 0 bases, with 12 bases between. Germline V CDR1 and CDR2: MNHEY, SVGAGI. The CDR3 has 15 amino acids. On this clone itself: Its antigen is currently unknown.

Here immunoSEQ multiplex PCR was the method, and the copy in TCRdb shows in-frame clones only, minus some. The data hold a few hundred thousand clones, with 75% to 90% observed a single time. The source of this sequence is a woman aged 30 to 39 in good health and CMV-seropositive. Input material: PBMCs. The genes are TRBV6-5 and TRBJ2-2, with D possibly TRBD1 on 5 matching bases. The CDR3 sequence is CASTPGFANTGELFF. CDR3 in DNA: TGTGCCAGCACCCCAGGGTTCGCGAACACCGGGGAGCTGTTTTTT.